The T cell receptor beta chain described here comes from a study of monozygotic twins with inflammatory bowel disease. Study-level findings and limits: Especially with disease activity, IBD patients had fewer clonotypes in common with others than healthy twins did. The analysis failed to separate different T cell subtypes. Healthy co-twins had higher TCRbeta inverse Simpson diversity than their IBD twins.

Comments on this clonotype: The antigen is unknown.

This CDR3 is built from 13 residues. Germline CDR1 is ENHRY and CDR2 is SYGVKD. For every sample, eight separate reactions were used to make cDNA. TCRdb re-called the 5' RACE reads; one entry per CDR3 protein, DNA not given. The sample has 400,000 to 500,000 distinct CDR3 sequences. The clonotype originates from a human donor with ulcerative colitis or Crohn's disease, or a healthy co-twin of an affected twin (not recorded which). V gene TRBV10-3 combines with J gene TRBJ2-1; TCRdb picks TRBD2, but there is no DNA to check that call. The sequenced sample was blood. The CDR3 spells CAIGTSGVNEQFF.